This T cell receptor beta chain was observed in a study of vaccination effects on CD4 cells after COVID-19. V lost 3 bases and J 5 bases, leaving 13 bases between the germline ends. This CDR3 spans 14 amino acids. Per germline, CDR1 MNHEY and CDR2 SMNVEV (reference sequence). The method was immunoSEQ multiplex PCR; TCRdb's version includes in-frame clones alone and lacks a portion of them. The table records 20,000 or so clones, around 66% of them present only once. The study's findings and limits: Few convalescent patients, and no early post-infection timepoints, were available to the study. Infection- and vaccine-induced clones contracted markedly late after vaccination.

Comment on this clone: Antigen unknown.

With the ViraFEST assay, the study expanded antigen-specific CD4+ T cells using viral peptide pools, then sequenced them. Following culture for ten to eleven days, CD4+ T cells were isolated. About 2.2 million PBMC per well were cultured with around 11 IU/ml IL-2 and approximately 10 ug/ml peptides. The authors replaced half the medium with IL-2 medium on days 3 and 7. This TCR derives from a human donor who received a COVID-19 vaccine. Specimen: CD4+ T cells from PBMCs cultured with HCoV-229E spike peptides, collected before COVID-19 vaccination. The rearrangement links TRBV27 to TRBJ1-1; the D gene is possibly TRBD1 (5 bases). DNA of the CDR3: TGTGCCAGCAGTTTTGGGGGTTTCAAGACTGAAGCTTTCTTT. It translates to CASSFGGFKTEAFF.